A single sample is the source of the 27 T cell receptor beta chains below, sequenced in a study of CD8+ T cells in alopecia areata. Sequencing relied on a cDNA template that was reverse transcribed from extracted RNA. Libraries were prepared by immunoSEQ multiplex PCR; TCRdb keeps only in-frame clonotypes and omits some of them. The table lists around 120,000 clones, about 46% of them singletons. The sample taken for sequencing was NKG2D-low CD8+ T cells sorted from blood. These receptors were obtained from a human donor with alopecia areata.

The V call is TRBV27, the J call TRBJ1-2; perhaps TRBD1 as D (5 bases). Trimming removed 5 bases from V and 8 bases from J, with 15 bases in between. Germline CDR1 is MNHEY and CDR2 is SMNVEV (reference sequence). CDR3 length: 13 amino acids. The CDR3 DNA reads TGTGCCAGCAGTCGAGGGACTGGAGGGGGCTACACCTTC. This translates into CASSRGTGGGYTF.

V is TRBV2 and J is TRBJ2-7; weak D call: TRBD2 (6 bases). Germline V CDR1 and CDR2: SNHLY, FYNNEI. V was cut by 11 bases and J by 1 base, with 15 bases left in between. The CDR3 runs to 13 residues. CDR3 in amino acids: CAGQTGESYEQYF. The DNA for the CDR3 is TGTGCCGGTCAAACGGGGGAATCCTACGAGCAGTACTTC. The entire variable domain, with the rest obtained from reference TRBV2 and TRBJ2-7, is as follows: EPEVTQTPSHQVTQMGQEVILRCVPISNHLYFYWYRQILGQKVEFLVSFYNNEISEKSEIFDDQFSVERPDGSNFTLKIRSTKLEDSAMYFCAGQTGESYEQYFGPGTRLTVT.

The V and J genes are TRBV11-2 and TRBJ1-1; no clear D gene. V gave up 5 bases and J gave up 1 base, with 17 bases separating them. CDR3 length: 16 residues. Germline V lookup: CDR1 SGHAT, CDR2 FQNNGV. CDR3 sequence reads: CASSLYPHLGNTEAFF. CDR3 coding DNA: TGTGCCAGCAGCCTATACCCCCATTTGGGGAACACTGAAGCTTTCTTT.

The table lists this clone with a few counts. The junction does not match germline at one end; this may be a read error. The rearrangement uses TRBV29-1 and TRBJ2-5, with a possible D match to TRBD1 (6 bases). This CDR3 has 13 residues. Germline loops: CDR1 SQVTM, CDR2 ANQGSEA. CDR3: CSAETGFLETQYF. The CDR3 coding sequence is TGCAGCGCTGAAACAGGGTTTCTTGAGACCCAGTACTTC. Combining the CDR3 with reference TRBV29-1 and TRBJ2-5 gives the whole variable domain SAVISQKPSRDICQRGTSLTIQCQVDSQVTMMFWYRQQPGQSLTLIATANQGSEATYESGFVIDKFPISRPNLTFSTLTVSNMSPEDSSIYLCSAETGFLETQYFGPGTRLLVL.

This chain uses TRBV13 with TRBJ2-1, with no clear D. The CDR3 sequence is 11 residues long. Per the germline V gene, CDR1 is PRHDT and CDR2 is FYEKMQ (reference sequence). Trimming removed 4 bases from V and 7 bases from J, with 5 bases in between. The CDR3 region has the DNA TGTGCCAGCAGCTCTACGAATGAGCAGTTCTTC. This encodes CASSSTNEQFF.

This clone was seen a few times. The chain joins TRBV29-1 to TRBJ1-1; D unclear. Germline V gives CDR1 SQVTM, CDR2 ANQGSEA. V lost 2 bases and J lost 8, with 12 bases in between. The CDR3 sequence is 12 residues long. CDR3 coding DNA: TGCAGCGTTGAATGGGAAGGGCTCGAAGCTTTCTTT. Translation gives CSVEWEGLEAFF.

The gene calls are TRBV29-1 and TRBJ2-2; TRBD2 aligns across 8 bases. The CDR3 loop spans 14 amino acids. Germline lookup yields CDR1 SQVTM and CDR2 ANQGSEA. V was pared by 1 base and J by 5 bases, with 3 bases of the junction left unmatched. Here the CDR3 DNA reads TGCAGCGTTGAAGCGGGGGGGCGTACCGGGGAGCTGTTTTTT. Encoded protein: CSVEAGGRTGELFF.

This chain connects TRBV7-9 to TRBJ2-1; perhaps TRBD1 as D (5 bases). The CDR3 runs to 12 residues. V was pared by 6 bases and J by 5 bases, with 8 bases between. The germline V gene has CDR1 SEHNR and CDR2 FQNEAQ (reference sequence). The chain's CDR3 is CASSKGDNEQFF. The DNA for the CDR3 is TGTGCCAGCAGTAAAGGGGACAATGAGCAGTTCTTC.

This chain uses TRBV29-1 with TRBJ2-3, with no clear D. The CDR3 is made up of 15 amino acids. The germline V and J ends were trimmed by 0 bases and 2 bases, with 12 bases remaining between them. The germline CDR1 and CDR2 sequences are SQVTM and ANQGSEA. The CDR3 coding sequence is TGCAGCGTTGAAGATTCCGAGGAGTCCACAGATACGCAGTATTTT. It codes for CSVEDSEESTDTQYF.

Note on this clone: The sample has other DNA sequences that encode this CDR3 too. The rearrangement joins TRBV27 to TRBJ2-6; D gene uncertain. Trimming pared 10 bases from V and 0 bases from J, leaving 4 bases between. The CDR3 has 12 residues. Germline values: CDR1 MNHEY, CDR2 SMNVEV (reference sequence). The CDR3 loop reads CATHSGANVLTF. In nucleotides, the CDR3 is TGTGCCACGCACTCTGGGGCCAACGTCCTGACTTTC.

The CDR3 sequence is CASSLTSGNTGELFF. The DNA of the CDR3 is TGTGCCAGCAGCTTGACTAGCGGGAACACCGGGGAGCTGTTTTTT. The chain carries TRBV5-4 and TRBJ2-2, with TRBD2 matching 8 bases. This CDR3 is built from 15 residues. CDR1 and CDR2 from the germline V gene are SGHNT and YYREEE (reference sequence). Trimming removed 1 base from V and 1 base from J; junction bases left unmatched: 0.

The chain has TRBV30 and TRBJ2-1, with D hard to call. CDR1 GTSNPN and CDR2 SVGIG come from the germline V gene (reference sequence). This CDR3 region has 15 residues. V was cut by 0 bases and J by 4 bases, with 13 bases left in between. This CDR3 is CAWSVSAGDYNEQFF. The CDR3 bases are TGTGCCTGGAGTGTTTCGGCAGGAGATTACAATGAGCAGTTCTTC. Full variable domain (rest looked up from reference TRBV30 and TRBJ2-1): SQTIHQWPATLVQPVGSPLSLECTVEGTSNPNLYWYRQAAGRGLQLLFYSVGIGQISSEVPQNLSASRPQDRQFILSSKKLLLSDSGFYLCAWSVSAGDYNEQFFGPGTRLTVL.

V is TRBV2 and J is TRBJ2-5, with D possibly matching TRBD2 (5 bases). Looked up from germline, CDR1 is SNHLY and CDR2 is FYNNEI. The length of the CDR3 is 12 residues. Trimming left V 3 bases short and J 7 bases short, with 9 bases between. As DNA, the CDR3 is TGTGCCAGCAGTGATGAGGGTGGGACCCAGTACTTC. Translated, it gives CASSDEGGTQYF.

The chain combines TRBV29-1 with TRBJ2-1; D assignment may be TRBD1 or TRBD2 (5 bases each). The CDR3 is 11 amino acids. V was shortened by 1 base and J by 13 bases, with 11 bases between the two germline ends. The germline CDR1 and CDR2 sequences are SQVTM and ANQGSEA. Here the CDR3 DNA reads TGCAGCGTTGAAGGGCCGGGACCCCAGTTCTTC. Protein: CSVEGPGPQFF.

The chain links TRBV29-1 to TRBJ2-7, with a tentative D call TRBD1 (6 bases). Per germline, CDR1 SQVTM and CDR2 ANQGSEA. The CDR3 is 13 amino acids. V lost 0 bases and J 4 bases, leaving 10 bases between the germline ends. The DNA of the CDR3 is TGCAGCGTTGAAGAAGTACAGGGTTACGAGCAGTACTTC. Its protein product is CSVEEVQGYEQYF.

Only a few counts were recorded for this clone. In DNA form, the CDR3 reads TGTGCCAGCAGCAAAGCTGGGGAGCTGTTTTTT. Encoded protein: CASSKAGELFF. The chain joins TRBV21-1 to TRBJ2-2. TRBV21-1 is tagged as a pseudogene. The CDR3 length is 11 residues.

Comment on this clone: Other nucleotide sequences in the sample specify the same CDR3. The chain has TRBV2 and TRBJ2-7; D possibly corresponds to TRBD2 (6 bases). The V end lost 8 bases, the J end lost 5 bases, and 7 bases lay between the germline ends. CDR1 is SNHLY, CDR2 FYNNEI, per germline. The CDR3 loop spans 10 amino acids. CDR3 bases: TGTGCCAGCTCGGGGGACGAGCAGTACTTC. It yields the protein CASSGDEQYF.

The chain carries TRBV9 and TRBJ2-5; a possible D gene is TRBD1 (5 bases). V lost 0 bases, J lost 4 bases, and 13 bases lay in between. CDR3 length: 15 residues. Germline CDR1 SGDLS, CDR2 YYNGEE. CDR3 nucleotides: TGTGCCAGCAGCGTAGATGGGGCCCGTTTAGAGACCCAGTACTTC. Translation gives CASSVDGARLETQYF.

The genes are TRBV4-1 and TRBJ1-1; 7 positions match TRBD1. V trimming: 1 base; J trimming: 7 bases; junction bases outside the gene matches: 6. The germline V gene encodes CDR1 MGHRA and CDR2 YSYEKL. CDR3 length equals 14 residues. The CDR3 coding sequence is TGCGCCAGCAGCCAAGGGTCAGGGACAGTTGAAGCTTTCTTT. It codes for CASSQGSGTVEAFF.

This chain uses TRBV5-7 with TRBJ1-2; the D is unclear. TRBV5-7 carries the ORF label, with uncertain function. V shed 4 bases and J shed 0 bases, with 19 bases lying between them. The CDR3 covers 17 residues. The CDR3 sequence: CASSTTTARQPNYGYTF. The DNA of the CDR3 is TGTGCCAGCAGCACGACCACAGCCCGGCAGCCTAACTATGGCTACACCTTC.

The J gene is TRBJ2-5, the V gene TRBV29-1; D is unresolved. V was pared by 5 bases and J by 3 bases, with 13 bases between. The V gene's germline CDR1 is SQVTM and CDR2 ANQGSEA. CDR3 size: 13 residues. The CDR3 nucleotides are TGCAGCGTTTATCGTGGCAGTGAAGAGACCCAGTACTTC. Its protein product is CSVYRGSEETQYF. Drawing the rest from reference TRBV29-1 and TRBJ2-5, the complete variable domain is SAVISQKPSRDICQRGTSLTIQCQVDSQVTMMFWYRQQPGQSLTLIATANQGSEATYESGFVIDKFPISRPNLTFSTLTVSNMSPEDSSIYLCSVYRGSEETQYFGPGTRLLVL.

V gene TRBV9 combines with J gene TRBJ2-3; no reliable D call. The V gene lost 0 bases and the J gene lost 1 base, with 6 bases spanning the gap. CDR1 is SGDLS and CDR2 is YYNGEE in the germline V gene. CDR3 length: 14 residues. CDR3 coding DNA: TGTGCCAGCAGCGTAGGGTGGGGCACAGATACGCAGTATTTT. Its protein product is CASSVGWGTDTQYF.

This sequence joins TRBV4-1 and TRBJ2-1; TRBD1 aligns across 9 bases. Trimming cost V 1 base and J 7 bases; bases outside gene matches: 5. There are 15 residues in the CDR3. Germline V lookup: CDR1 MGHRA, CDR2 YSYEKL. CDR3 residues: CASSQAHRGRNEQFF. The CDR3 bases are TGCGCCAGCAGCCAAGCCCACAGGGGGCGAAATGAGCAGTTCTTC.

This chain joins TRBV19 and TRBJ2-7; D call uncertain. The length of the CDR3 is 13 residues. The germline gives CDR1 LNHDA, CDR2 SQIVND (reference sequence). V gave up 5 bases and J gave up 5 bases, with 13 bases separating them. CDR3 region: CASSSNQDDEQYF. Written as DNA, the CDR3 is TGTGCCAGTAGTTCTAATCAGGACGACGAGCAGTACTTC.

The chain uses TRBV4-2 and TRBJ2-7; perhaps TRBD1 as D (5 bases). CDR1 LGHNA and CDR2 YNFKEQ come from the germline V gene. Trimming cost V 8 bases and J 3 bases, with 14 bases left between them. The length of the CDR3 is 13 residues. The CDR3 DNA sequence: TGTGCCAGCGCACAGGAACACTACTACGAGCAGTACTTC. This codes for CASAQEHYYEQYF.

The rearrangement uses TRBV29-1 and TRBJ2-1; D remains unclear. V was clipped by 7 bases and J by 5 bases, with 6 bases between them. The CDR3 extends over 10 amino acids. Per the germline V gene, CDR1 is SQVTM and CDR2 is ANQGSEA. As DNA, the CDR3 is TGCAGCGCCCTGGACAATGAGCAGTTCTTC. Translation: CSALDNEQFF.

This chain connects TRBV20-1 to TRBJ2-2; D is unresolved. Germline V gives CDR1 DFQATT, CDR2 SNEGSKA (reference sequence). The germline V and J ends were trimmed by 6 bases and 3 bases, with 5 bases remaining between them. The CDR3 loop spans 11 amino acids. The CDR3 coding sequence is TGCAGTGCGGAGTACACCGGGGAGCTGTTTTTT. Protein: CSAEYTGELFF.